This passage covers 5 T cell receptor beta chains from one sample sequenced in a study of T cell responses to AZD1222 COVID-19 vaccine. Using immunoSEQ multiplex PCR, the repertoire was profiled, and TCRdb retains in-frame clones only, with some absent. The sample contains about 160,000 clones, about nine tenths of which appear only once. Source: peripheral blood, taken on day 0 of AZD1222 vaccination. The receptors originated from an adult in good health.

The rearrangement uses TRBV19 and TRBJ1-2, with D uncertain. V gave up 4 bases and J gave up 4 bases, with 7 bases separating them. The CDR3 contains 12 residues. CDR1 and CDR2 (germline): LNHDA, SQIVND (reference sequence). The CDR3 sequence is CASSKSLYGYTF. CDR3 DNA: TGTGCCAGTAGTAAGAGCCTCTATGGCTACACCTTC. The variable domain in full, with the rest retrieved from reference TRBV19 and TRBJ1-2, is DGGITQSPKYLFRKEGQNVTLSCEQNLNHDAMYWYRQDPGQGLRLIYYSQIVNDFQKGDIAEGYSVSREKKESFPLTVTSAQKNPTAFYLCASSKSLYGYTFGSGTRLTVV.

The rearrangement links TRBV5-1 to TRBJ2-3; D not certain. The CDR3 runs 12 residues. Germline CDR1 and CDR2: SGHRS and YFSETQ. With 0 bases removed from V and 6 bases from J, the gap between germline ends came to 5 bases. The CDR3 nucleotides are TGCGCCAGCAGCTTGGATGTCGATACGCAGTATTTT. Its protein is CASSLDVDTQYF. Using reference TRBV5-1 and TRBJ2-3 for the parts outside the CDR3, the full variable domain is KAGVTQTPRYLIKTRGQQVTLSCSPISGHRSVSWYQQTPGQGLQFLFEYFSETQRNKGNFPGRFSGRQFSNSRSEMNVSTLELGDSALYLCASSLDVDTQYFGPGTRLTVL.

This clone has just one count. The chain carries TRBV3-1 (or the pseudogene TRBV3-2) and TRBJ1-2; the match to TRBD1 covers 12 bases. The CDR3 loop spans 17 amino acids. Germline CDR1 reads LGHDT; CDR2 reads YNNKEL (reference sequence). V gave up 4 bases and J gave up 2 bases; unmatched junction bases: 8. CDR3 sequence: CASSPGTGGASNYGYTF. CDR3 DNA: TGTGCCAGCAGCCCTGGGACAGGGGGCGCCTCCAACTATGGCTACACCTTC.

The J gene is TRBJ2-7, the V gene TRBV14, with TRBD2 as a possible D gene (5 bases). Trimming pared 0 bases from V and 5 bases from J, leaving 17 bases between. The CDR3 length is 16 residues. The germline gives CDR1 SGHDN, CDR2 FVKESK. The CDR3 loop reads CASSQERESADNEQYF. The CDR3, as DNA: TGTGCCAGCAGCCAAGAAAGGGAGTCGGCCGATAACGAGCAGTACTTC.

This clone was recorded only once. The J gene is TRBJ2-7, the V gene TRBV6-5; 8 bases are a match to TRBD1. Germline lookup yields CDR1 MNHEY and CDR2 SVGAGI. The CDR3 loop spans 14 amino acids. The trim removed 6 bases at V and 2 bases at J, leaving 6 bases unmatched. In DNA, the CDR3 is TGTGCCAGCAGGCCAGGGACAGGACCCTACGAGCAGTACTTC. It specifies CASRPGTGPYEQYF.